These 8 T cell receptor beta chains came from one sample sequenced in a study of radiation and T cells in renal cell carcinoma. TCRdb keeps only in-frame clones here, not all; method: immunoSEQ multiplex PCR. The sample consists of 150,000 to 200,000 clones, about nine tenths of them appearing once. The time point: blood 4 weeks post-SBRT, at nephrectomy. This sample's treatment: 15 Gy SBRT to primary tumor, nephrectomy 4 weeks later. The sequenced sample was blood, obtained from a patient whose treatment included radiotherapy and nephrectomy. These receptors were obtained from a woman in her forties or fifties with renal cell carcinoma.

The rearrangement joins TRBV12-5 to TRBJ1-3; 10 positions match TRBD1. Germline CDR1 LGHNT, CDR2 FRNRAP. The CDR3 runs 18 residues. Trimming cost V 0 bases and J 4 bases; bases outside gene matches: 9. DNA of the CDR3: TGTGCTAGTGGTTTGGTAGAGGGACAGGGGCTCCGCGGAAACACCATATATTTT. It is translated as CASGLVEGQGLRGNTIYF. Full variable domain (outside the CDR3, taken from reference TRBV12-5 and TRBJ1-3): DARVTQTPRHKVTEMGQEVTMRCQPILGHNTVFWYRQTMMQGLELLAYFRNRAPLDDSGMPKDRFSAEMPDATLATLKIQPSEPRDSAVYFCASGLVEGQGLRGNTIYFGEGSWLTVV.

This clone was detected once. V usage is TRBV5-1 and J usage is TRBJ1-4; 7 nucleotides match TRBD1. The V gene's germline CDR1 is SGHRS and CDR2 YFSETQ. V lost 4 bases and J lost 0; bases outside the gene matches: 6. There are 16 residues in the CDR3. The CDR3 region is CASSLGGGTTNEKLFF. The CDR3 DNA sequence: TGCGCCAGCAGCCTGGGAGGGGGCACAACTAATGAAAAACTGTTTTTT.

V is TRBV13 and J is TRBJ1-6, with D perhaps matching TRBD1 (6 bases). Germline V gene sequence: CDR1 PRHDT, CDR2 FYEKMQ (reference sequence). Deletions cut 2 bases from V and 9 bases from J, with 14 bases between. This CDR3 contains 15 residues. CDR3: CASSLFGLGGSPLHF. In nucleotides, the CDR3 is TGTGCCAGCAGCTTATTCGGCTTAGGGGGTTCACCCCTCCACTTT. Full variable domain (remainder filled in from reference TRBV13 and TRBJ1-6): AAGVIQSPRHLIKEKRETATLKCYPIPRHDTVYWYQQGPGQDPQFLISFYEKMQSDKGSIPDRFSAQQFSDYHSELNMSSLELGDSALYFCASSLFGLGGSPLHFGNGTRLTVT.

J is TRBJ2-7 and V is TRBV7-2; no firm D call. Germline CDR1 and CDR2: SGHTA and FQGNSA. This CDR3 comprises 14 residues. V lost 1 base to trimming and J lost 9 bases, with 16 bases between them. CDR3 coding DNA: TGTGCCAGCAGCTTAGGATTTAGACCGGTCGGGCAGTACTTC. Protein sequence: CASSLGFRPVGQYF.

The rearrangement links TRBV7-2 to TRBJ1-4, with 7 bases that match TRBD1. Trimming removed 5 bases from V and 7 bases from J; junction bases left unmatched: 10. CDR3 length: 15 residues. The germline V gene has CDR1 SGHTA and CDR2 FQGNSA. The CDR3 DNA follows: TGTGCCAGCAGCATTATAGGGGGCGCGGGTGAAAAACTGTTTTTT. Protein: CASSIIGGAGEKLFF.

The chain combines TRBV18 with TRBJ1-4; 7 bases fit TRBD1. The germline V gene has CDR1 KGHSH and CDR2 LQKENI. The CDR3 has 14 amino acids. With V trimmed by 5 bases and J by 10 bases, 10 bases remained unmatched. CDR3 in DNA: TGTGCCAGCTCAGAAGACAGGGTAGAGGGAAAACTGTTTTTT. It is translated as CASSEDRVEGKLFF.

The genes are TRBV4-1 and TRBJ1-3, with no clear D. CDR1 and CDR2 from the germline V gene are MGHRA and YSYEKL. The V gene lost 0 bases and the J gene lost 0 bases, with 15 bases spanning the gap. CDR3 length: 18 residues. The chain's CDR3 is CASSQEVIRGASGNTIYF. CDR3 coding DNA: TGCGCCAGCAGCCAAGAAGTGATCAGAGGAGCCTCTGGAAACACCATATATTTT.

This rearrangement joins TRBV21-1 to TRBJ2-3; TRBD1, the table's D call, lacks a check against the DNA. TRBV21-1 constitutes a pseudogene. The CDR3 consists of 20 residues. The DNA of the CDR3 is TGTGCCAGCATTACTTCTCCGGGACAGGGGGCGTCCGGGTCGATTTATACGCAGTATTTT. Its protein product is CASITSPGQGASGSIYTQYF.